This T cell receptor (beta chain) was documented in a study of blood T cell repertoires in COVID-19. Study-wide background: The analysed material was cDNA or gDNA that came from T cells, B-cell-depleted T cells, or PBMCs.

Germline CDR1 SGHRS, CDR2 YFSETQ. V lost 4 bases and J lost 6; bases outside the gene matches: 8. This CDR3 contains 14 residues. This clone was counted a single time. Those enrolled, adults aged about 18 to 89 years, came from around 24 US areas. Cohorts were assigned according to the clinical history that participants reported. It was within 2 weeks before study entry that exposed participants met a COVID-19 case. Data came from immunoSEQ multiplex PCR; TCRdb stores just in-frame clones and leaves some out. Of 250,000 or so clones in the sample, 80% to 90% were seen once. The specimen sequenced was PBMCs or T cells enriched from blood (not recorded which). The sequence was obtained from a woman between 40 and 55 years old who had been exposed to COVID-19. The V call is TRBV5-1, the J call TRBJ2-7; 9 bases are a match to TRBD1. The CDR3 sequence: CASSPRTGEGEQYF. As DNA, the CDR3 is TGCGCCAGCAGCCCGAGGACAGGGGAAGGCGAGCAGTACTTC.